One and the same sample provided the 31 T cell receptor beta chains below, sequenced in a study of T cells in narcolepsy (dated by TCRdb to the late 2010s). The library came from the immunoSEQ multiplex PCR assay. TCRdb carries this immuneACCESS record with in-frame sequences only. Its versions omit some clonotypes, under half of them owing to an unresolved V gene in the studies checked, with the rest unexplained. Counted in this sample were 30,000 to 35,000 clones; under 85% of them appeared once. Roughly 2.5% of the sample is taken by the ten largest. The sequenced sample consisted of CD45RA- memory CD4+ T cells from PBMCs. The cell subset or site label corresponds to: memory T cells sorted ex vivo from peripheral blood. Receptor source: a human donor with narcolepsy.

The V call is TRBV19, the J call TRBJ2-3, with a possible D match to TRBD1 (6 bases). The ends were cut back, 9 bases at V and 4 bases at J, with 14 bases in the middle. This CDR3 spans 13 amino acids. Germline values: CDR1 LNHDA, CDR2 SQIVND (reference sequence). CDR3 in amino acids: CASRGRESDTQYF. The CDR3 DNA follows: TGTGCCAGCAGGGGTAGAGAGTCAGATACGCAGTATTTT.

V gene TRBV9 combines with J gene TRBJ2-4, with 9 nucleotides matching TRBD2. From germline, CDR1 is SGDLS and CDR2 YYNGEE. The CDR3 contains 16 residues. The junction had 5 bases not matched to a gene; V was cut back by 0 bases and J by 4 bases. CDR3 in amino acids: CASSVGSGGIKNIQYF. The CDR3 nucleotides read TGTGCCAGCAGCGTAGGTAGCGGGGGAATAAAAAACATTCAGTACTTC. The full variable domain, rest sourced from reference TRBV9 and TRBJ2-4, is DSGVTQTPKHLITATGQRVTLRCSPRSGDLSVYWYQQSLDQGLQFLIQYYNGEERAKGNILERFSAQQFPDLHSELNLSSLELGDSALYFCASSVGSGGIKNIQYFGAGTRLSVL.

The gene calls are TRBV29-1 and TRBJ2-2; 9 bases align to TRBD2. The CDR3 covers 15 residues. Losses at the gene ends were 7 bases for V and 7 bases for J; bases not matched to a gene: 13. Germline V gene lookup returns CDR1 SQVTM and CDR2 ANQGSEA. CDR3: CSGLKAGGLGGELFF. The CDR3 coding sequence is TGCAGCGGTCTTAAGGCGGGGGGGCTCGGCGGGGAGCTGTTTTTT.

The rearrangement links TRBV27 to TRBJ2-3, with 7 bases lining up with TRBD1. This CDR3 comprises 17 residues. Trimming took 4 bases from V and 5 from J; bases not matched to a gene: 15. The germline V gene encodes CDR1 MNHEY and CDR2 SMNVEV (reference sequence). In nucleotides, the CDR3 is TGTGCCAGCAGTTCCTCTCCGGGACAGTCCCTCAAAGATACGCAGTATTTT. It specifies CASSSSPGQSLKDTQYF.

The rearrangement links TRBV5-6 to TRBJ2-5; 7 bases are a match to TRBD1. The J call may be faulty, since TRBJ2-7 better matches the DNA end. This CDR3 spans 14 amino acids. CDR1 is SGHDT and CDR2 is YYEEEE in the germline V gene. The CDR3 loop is CASIPTGKTYEQYF. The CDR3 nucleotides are TGTGCCAGCATCCCGACAGGGAAGACCTACGAGCAGTACTTC.

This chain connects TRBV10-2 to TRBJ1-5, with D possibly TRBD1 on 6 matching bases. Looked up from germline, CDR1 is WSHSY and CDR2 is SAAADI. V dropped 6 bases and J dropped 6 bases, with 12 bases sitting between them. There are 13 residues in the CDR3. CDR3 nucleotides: TGCGCCAGCAGAGGGGGGGTTGGTCAGCCCCAGCATTTT. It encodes CASRGGVGQPQHF.

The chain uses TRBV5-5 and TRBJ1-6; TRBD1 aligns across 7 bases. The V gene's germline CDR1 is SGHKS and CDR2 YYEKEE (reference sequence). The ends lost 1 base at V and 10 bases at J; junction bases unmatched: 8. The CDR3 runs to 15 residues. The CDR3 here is CASSLLDRAGSPLHF. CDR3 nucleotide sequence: TGTGCCAGCAGCTTGTTAGACAGGGCCGGCTCACCCCTCCACTTT. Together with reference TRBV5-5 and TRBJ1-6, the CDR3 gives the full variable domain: DAGVTQSPTHLIKTRGQQVTLRCSPISGHKSVSWYQQVLGQGPQFIFQYYEKEERGRGNFPDRFSARQFPNYSSELNVNALLLGDSALYLCASSLLDRAGSPLHFGNGTRLTVT.

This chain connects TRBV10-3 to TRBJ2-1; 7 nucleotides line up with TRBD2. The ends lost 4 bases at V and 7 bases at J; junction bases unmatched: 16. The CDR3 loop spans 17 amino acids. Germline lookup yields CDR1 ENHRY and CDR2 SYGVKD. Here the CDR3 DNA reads TGTGCCATCAGTGGGACTAGGGCGGGGTTGGTTGGGAATGAGCAGTTCTTC. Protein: CAISGTRAGLVGNEQFF.

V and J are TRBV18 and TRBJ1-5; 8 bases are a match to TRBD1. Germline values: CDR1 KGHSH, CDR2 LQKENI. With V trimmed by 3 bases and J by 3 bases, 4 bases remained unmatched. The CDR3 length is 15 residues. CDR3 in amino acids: CASSPGQGNNQPQHF. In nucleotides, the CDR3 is TGTGCCAGCTCACCCGGACAGGGCAACAATCAGCCCCAGCATTTT.

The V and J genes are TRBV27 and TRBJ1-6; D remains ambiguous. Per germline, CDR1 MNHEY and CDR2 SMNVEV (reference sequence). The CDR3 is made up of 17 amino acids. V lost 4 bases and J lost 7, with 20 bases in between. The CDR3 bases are TGTGCCAGCAGTTCGAACCGTGGGGAGGGAAGGAATTCACCCCTCCACTTT. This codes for CASSSNRGEGRNSPLHF.

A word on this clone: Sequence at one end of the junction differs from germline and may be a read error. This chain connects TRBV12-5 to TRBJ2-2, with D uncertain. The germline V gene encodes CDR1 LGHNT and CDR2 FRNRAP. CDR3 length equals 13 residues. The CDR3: CASSLTNTGELFF. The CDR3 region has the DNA TGTGCTAGTAGTTTGACGAACACCGGGGAGCTGTTTTTT.

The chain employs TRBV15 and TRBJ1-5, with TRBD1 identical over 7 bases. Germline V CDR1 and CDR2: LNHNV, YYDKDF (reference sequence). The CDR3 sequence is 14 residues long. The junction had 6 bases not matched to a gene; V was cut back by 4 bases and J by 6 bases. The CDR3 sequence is CATSKGTEIQPQHF. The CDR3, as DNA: TGTGCCACCAGCAAAGGGACAGAAATTCAGCCCCAGCATTTT.

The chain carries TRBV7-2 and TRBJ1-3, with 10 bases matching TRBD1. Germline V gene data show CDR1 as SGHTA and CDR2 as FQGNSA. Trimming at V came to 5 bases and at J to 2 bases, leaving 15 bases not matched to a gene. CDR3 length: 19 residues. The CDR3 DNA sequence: TGTGCCAGCAGCCCCCGGGACAGGGGAAGTTGGAAGGCTGGAAACACCATATATTTT. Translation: CASSPRDRGSWKAGNTIYF.

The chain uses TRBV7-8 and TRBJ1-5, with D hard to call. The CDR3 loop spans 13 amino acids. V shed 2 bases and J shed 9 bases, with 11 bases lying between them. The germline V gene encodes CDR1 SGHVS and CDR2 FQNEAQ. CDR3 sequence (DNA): TGTGCCAGCAGCTTACTGGCGGACCCGCCCCAGCATTTT. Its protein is CASSLLADPPQHF. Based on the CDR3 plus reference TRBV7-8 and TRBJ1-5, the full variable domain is GAGVSQSPRYKVAKRGQDVALRCDPISGHVSLFWYQQALGQGPEFLTYFQNEAQLDKSGLPSDRFFAERPEGSVSTLKIQRTQQEDSAVYLCASSLLADPPQHFGDGTRLSIL.

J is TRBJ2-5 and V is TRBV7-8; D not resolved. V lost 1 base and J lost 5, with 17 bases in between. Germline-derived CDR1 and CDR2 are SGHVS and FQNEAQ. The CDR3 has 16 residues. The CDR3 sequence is CASSLGSPTRRETQYF. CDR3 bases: TGTGCCAGCAGCTTAGGGTCCCCAACTCGCCGGGAGACCCAGTACTTC.

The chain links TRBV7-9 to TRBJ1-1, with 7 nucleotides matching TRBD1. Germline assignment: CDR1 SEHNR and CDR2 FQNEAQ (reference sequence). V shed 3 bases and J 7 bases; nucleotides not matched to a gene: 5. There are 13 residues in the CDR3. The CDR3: CASSFKGAGEAFF. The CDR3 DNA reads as TGTGCCAGCAGCTTTAAGGGGGCAGGTGAAGCTTTCTTT.

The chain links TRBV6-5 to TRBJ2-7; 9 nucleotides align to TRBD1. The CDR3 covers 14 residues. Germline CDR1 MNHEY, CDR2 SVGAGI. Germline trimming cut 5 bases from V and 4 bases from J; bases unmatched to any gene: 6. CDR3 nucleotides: TGTGCCAGCAGTGACAGGGGGAGAACTTACGAGCAGTACTTC. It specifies CASSDRGRTYEQYF.

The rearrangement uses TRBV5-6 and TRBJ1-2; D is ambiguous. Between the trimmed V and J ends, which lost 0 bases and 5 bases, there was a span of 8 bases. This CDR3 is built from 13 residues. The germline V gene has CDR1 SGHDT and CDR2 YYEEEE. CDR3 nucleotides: TGTGCCAGCAGCTTGGGCAGGAGGTATGGCTACACCTTC. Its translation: CASSLGRRYGYTF. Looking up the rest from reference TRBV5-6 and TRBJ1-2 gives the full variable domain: DAGVTQSPTHLIKTRGQQVTLRCSPKSGHDTVSWYQQALGQGPQFIFQYYEEEERQRGNFPDRFSGHQFPNYSSELNVNALLLGDSALYLCASSLGRRYGYTFGSGTRLTVV.

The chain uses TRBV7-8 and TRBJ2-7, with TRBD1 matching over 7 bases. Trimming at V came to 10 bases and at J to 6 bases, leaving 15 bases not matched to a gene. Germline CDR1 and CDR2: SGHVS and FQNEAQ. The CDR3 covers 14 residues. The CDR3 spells CATSELRTGSEQYF. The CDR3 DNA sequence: TGTGCCACCTCCGAACTGCGGACAGGCTCCGAGCAGTACTTC.

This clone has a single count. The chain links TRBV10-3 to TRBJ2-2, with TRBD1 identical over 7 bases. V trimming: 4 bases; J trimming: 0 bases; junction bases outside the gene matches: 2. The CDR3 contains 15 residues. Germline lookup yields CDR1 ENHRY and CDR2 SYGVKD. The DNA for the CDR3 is TGTGCCATCAGTGGGGACAGCTCGAACACCGGGGAGCTGTTTTTT. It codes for CAISGDSSNTGELFF.

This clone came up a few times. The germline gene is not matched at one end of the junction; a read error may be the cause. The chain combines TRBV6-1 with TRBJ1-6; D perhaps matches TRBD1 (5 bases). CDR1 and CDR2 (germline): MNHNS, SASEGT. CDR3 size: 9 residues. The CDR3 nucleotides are TGTGCCAGCAGTCCCCCCGGGACTTTT. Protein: CASSPPGTF.

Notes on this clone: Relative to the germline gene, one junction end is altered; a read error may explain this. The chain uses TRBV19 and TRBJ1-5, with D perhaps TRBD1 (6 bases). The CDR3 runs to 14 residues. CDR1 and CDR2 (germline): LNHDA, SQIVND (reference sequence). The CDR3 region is CASTGTTSNRPQHF. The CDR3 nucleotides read TGTGCCAGTACCGGGACAACGAGCAATCGGCCCCAGCATTTT.

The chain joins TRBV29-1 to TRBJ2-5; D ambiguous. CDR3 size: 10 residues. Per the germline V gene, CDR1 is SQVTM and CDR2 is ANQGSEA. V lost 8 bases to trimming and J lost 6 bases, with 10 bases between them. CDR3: CSSWAKTQYF. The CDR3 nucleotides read TGCAGCTCCTGGGCAAAGACCCAGTACTTC.

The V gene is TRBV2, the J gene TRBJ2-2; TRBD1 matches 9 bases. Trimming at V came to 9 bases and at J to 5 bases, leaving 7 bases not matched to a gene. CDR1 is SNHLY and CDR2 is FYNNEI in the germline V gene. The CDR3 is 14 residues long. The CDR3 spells CASLGTGRTGELFF. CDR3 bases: TGTGCCAGTCTGGGGACAGGGCGGACCGGGGAGCTGTTTTTT. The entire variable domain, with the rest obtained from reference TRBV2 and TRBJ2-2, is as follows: EPEVTQTPSHQVTQMGQEVILRCVPISNHLYFYWYRQILGQKVEFLVSFYNNEISEKSEIFDDQFSVERPDGSNFTLKIRSTKLEDSAMYFCASLGTGRTGELFFGEGSRLTVL.

The CDR3 here is CASTRDRGQEQYF. CDR3 DNA: TGTGCCAGTACCCGGGACAGGGGGCAGGAGCAGTACTTC. The V call is TRBV19, the J call TRBJ2-7; 12 nucleotides match TRBD1. The CDR3 has 13 residues. The V and J ends lost 7 bases and 7 bases, in that order; junction bases with no gene match: 5. Germline-derived CDR1 and CDR2 are LNHDA and SQIVND (reference sequence).

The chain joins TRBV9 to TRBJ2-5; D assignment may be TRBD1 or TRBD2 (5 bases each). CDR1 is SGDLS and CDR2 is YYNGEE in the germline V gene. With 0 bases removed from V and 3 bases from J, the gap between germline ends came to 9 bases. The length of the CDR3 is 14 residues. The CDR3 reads CASSVGLGEETQYF. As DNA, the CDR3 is TGTGCCAGCAGCGTAGGGCTGGGGGAAGAGACCCAGTACTTC. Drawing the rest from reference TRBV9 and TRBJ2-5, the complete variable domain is DSGVTQTPKHLITATGQRVTLRCSPRSGDLSVYWYQQSLDQGLQFLIQYYNGEERAKGNILERFSAQQFPDLHSELNLSSLELGDSALYFCASSVGLGEETQYFGPGTRLLVL.

The chain's CDR3 is CASSFDSGGQETQYF. The CDR3 DNA reads as TGTGCCAGCAGCTTTGACAGTGGGGGCCAAGAGACCCAGTACTTC. The chain has TRBV7-9 and TRBJ2-5; D tentatively reads TRBD1 or TRBD2 (5 bases each). The CDR3 loop spans 15 amino acids. V lost 3 bases to trimming and J lost 1 base, with 12 bases between them. CDR1 is SEHNR and CDR2 is FQNEAQ in the germline V gene (reference sequence).

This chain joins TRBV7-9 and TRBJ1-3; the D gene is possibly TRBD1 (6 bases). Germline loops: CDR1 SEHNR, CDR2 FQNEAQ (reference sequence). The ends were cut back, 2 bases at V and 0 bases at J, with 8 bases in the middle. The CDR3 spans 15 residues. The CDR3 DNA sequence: TGTGCCAGCAGCTTACAGGGGCCCTCTGGAAACACCATATATTTT. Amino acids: CASSLQGPSGNTIYF.

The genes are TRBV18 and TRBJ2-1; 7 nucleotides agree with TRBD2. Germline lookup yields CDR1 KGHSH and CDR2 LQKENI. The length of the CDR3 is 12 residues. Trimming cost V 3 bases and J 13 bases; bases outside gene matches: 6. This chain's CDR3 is CASSPGGITQFF. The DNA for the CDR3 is TGTGCCAGCTCACCGGGGGGGATCACTCAGTTCTTC.

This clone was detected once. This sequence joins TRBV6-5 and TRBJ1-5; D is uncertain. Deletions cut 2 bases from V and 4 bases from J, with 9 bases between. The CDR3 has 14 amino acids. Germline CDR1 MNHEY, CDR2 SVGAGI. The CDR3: CASSYANSNQPQHF. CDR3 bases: TGTGCCAGCAGTTACGCGAATTCAAATCAGCCCCAGCATTTT.

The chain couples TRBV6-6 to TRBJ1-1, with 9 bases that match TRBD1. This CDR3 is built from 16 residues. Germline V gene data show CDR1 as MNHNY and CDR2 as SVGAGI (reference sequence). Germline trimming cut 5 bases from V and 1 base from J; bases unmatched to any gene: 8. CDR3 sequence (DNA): TGTGCCAGCAGTAAGGGACAGGGCCACGAGAACACTGAAGCTTTCTTT. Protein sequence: CASSKGQGHENTEAFF.